This TCR beta chain came from a study of blood T cell repertoires in COVID-19. Original analysis: Reference gene primer amplification gave nucleated cell count estimates. Libraries were prepared by immunoSEQ multiplex PCR; TCRdb keeps only in-frame clonotypes and omits some of them. V, J and clone size were drawn from that table, and D and trimming were deduced from the DNA. The repertoire holds over 200,000 clones, with around nine tenths as singletons. The sequence came from a woman aged 60 to 75 with acute or convalescent COVID-19. The specimen sequenced was peripheral blood.

This CDR3 is CSAIPGTEVYGYTF. DNA of the CDR3: TGCAGCGCGATTCCCGGGACAGAAGTCTATGGCTACACCTTC. The V call is TRBV29-1, the J call TRBJ1-2, with 7 bases matching TRBD1. The length of the CDR3 is 14 residues. In germline, CDR1 is SQVTM, CDR2 ANQGSEA. The junction had 12 bases not matched to a gene; V was cut back by 7 bases and J by 4 bases.